This note documents a single T cell receptor beta chain sequence. Its antigen has not been determined. No clone much larger than this one lies a single base away; base qualities are absent. This specimen belongs to a study of identifying expanded T cells in peripheral blood (dated by TCRdb to between 2019 and 2020). A note on the overall study: Technical replicates were generated by sequencing separate aliquots of the same genomic DNA pool, with four replicates compared pairwise.

Overall results and qualifications from the work: The authors expected biological variance in healthy repertoires might increase further over much longer intervals such as months to years. Across all healthy-donor time intervals, the beta-binomial model significantly lowered both the number of clones called differentially abundant and the false-positive rate. The binomial model flagged approximately 1.2 differentially abundant clones between technical replicates, compared with about 17 over approximately two weeks and 18 to 20 over around 4 weeks. Across all healthy donors, variance in clone template counts between roughly two-week samples was found to increase significantly with total template count.

During the collection period, no infections or other immune events were recorded for the healthy donors. Time-dependent variance in a beta-binomial model of T-cell clone differential abundance was calibrated using healthy-donor blood repertoires as a training cohort. The training cohort was composed of roughly 10 healthy donors, 3 female and 7 male. On average the donors were approximately 40 years old, and their ages spanned 29 to 64 years. Whole blood was collected from each healthy donor at three time points spaced two to three weeks apart and obtained from a commercial supplier. For immunosequencing, genomic DNA was extracted from whole blood that had not been sorted. Based on the germline V gene, the CDR1 and CDR2 sequences are SQVTM and ANQGSEA. V and J are truncated by 7 bases and 10 bases respectively, leaving an intervening sequence of 16 bases. Including the terminal cysteine and phenylalanine, the CDR3 comprises 11 residues. Here the CDR3 DNA is all that survives: 33 bases in frame from base 1.

TCRbeta CDR3 regions were profiled by bias-controlled multiplex PCR amplification of genomic DNA with the immunoSEQ Assay. The original pipeline was this. To quantify the absolute abundance of each unique TCRbeta CDR3 region, the sequences were collapsed and filtered. Differential abundance was assessed using a binomial (Fisher-equivalent) model and a beta-binomial model in which time-dependent variance fitted from healthy donors was added. Any clone with fewer than 5 combined templates was excluded, and a clone was called differentially abundant if its Benjamini-Hochberg FDR was below 0.01. Using the form v = (b*log(k)+a)^2, the beta-binomial variance was modeled as a function of the total template count across the two samples. As stored in TCRdb, this immuneACCESS dataset retains in-frame rearrangements with V and J assigned. A fraction of the clones does not appear; measured against another copy, unresolved V genes explain less than half of the discrepancy, and the remainder lacks a known reason. Clone size and the V and J calls come from that table; the DNA yielded D and trimming. The sample data list roughly 75,000 clones, and 85% to 90% of these were observed just once. The top ten clones comprise 2.5% to 3.5% of the sample.

Here the chain combines TRBV29-1 and TRBJ1-1, with the D gene not clear enough to name. Input material: blood. This TCR was recovered from a person aged 18-70 years in good health. The CDR3 is CSAEKGLGAFF. In nucleotide form, the sequence is TGCAGCGCCGAGAAGGGCTTGGGAGCTTTCTTT.